This entry concerns a single T cell receptor beta chain. The junction shows a germline mismatch at one end, possibly a read error. This entry is derived from a study of CD8+CD57+ T cells in acquired aplastic anemia. Genomic DNA was employed as the template in profiling TCR beta VDJ and CDR3. MiXCR was run by TCRdb on the reads, yielding one entry per CDR3 protein. The sample comprises about 270,000 distinct CDR3 sequences, around three fifths of which are singletons, and around 8% rests with the top ten. The CDR3 is made up of 15 amino acids. Germline lookup yields CDR1 SGHRS and CDR2 YFSETQ. The TCR was taken from a human donor with severe aplastic anemia or a healthy control (not recorded which). V and J are TRBV5-1 and TRBJ2-2; D possibly corresponds to TRBD2 (5 bases). Source material: sorted CD4+, CD8+, or CD8+CD57+ T cells (not recorded which) from PBMCs. This chain's CDR3 is CASSLRSWNTGELSW. In DNA, the CDR3 is TGCGCCAGCAGCTTGAGGTCGTGGAACACCGGGGAGCTGTCTTGG.